These 10 T cell receptor beta chains were all obtained from the same sample, sequenced in a study of shared clonotypes between healthy human individuals. The protocol was immunoSEQ multiplex PCR, while the TCRdb copy is restricted to in-frame clones and leaves out a portion. The table includes about 480,000 clones, about 75% detected once. Sequenced material: PBMCs. The receptors here all came from a woman aged 40 to 50 in good health. Some clones in this sample may be carry-over from other donors' samples.

This CDR3 is CASSSGDRDSGELFF. DNA for the CDR3: TGTGCCAGCAGCTCAGGGGACAGGGACTCCGGGGAGCTGTTTTTT. The chain combines TRBV5-4 with TRBJ2-2, with 9 bases identical to TRBD1. There are 15 residues in the CDR3. CDR1 SGHNT and CDR2 YYREEE come from the germline V gene (reference sequence). J lost 6 bases, V lost 3 bases, and 6 bases had no gene match.

V usage is TRBV29-1 and J usage is TRBJ1-2, with D perhaps matching TRBD1 (6 bases). The germline V gene has CDR1 SQVTM and CDR2 ANQGSEA. V lost 3 bases and J lost 0, with 11 bases in between. This CDR3 has 14 residues. CDR3 DNA sequence: TGCAGCGTTGAGGGGGGCCGCTCTAACTATGGCTACACCTTC. It encodes CSVEGGRSNYGYTF. The whole variable domain, remainder taken from reference TRBV29-1 and TRBJ1-2, is SAVISQKPSRDICQRGTSLTIQCQVDSQVTMMFWYRQQPGQSLTLIATANQGSEATYESGFVIDKFPISRPNLTFSTLTVSNMSPEDSSIYLCSVEGGRSNYGYTFGSGTRLTVV.

The rearrangement uses TRBV7-2 and TRBJ1-2, with D possibly being TRBD1 (6 bases). The germline CDR1 and CDR2 sequences are SGHTA and FQGNSA. Between the trimmed V and J ends, which lost 4 bases and 5 bases, there was a span of 20 bases. CDR3 length equals 16 residues. CDR3 nucleotides: TGTGCCAGCAGCTCATCCCAGGGGTCCGGAGGATATGGCTACACCTTC. Its translation is CASSSSQGSGGYGYTF.

This rearrangement joins TRBV4-1 to TRBJ1-1; no firm D call. Germline assignment: CDR1 MGHRA and CDR2 YSYEKL. V was clipped by 2 bases and J by 3 bases, with 16 bases between them. The CDR3 covers 16 residues. The CDR3 DNA reads TGCGCCAGCAGCCAACATGTCCCAGTGGGCTACACTGAAGCTTTCTTT. It codes for CASSQHVPVGYTEAFF.

This CDR3 is CASSLNRIYGYTF. CDR3 sequence (DNA): TGTGCCAGCAGTTTGAACAGGATCTATGGCTACACCTTC. The J gene is TRBJ1-2, the V gene TRBV6-5; a possible D gene is TRBD1 (5 bases). The CDR3 is 13 amino acids. Trimming took 4 bases from V and 4 from J, leaving 10 bases between them. Germline V gives CDR1 MNHEY, CDR2 SVGAGI.

The chain joins TRBV5-1 to TRBJ2-3, with 8 bases identical to TRBD2. Germline V gives CDR1 SGHRS, CDR2 YFSETQ. The CDR3 loop spans 15 amino acids. With 0 bases clipped from V and 6 bases from J, the junction kept 6 bases outside the gene matches. CDR3 loop: CASSLVPGGTDTQYF. The CDR3 DNA follows: TGCGCCAGCAGCTTGGTCCCGGGGGGGACGGATACGCAGTATTTT.

V usage is TRBV28 and J usage is TRBJ1-1, with TRBD1 as a possible D gene (6 bases). V lost 6 bases, J lost 5 bases, and 7 bases lay in between. The CDR3 length is 11 residues. Per the germline V gene, CDR1 is MDHEN and CDR2 is SYDVKM. The CDR3 coding sequence is TGTGCCAGCAGGGACAGTACTGAAGCTTTCTTT. Translated: CASRDSTEAFF.

In DNA form, the CDR3 reads TGTGCCAGCAGCTCAACGGACTATGGCTACACCTTC. Protein sequence: CASSSTDYGYTF. V and J are TRBV7-2 and TRBJ1-2; D call uncertain. CDR3 length: 12 residues. Per germline, CDR1 SGHTA and CDR2 FQGNSA. Trimming cost V 4 bases and J 3 bases, with 6 bases left between them. The variable domain in full, with the rest retrieved from reference TRBV7-2 and TRBJ1-2, is GAGVSQSPSNKVTEKGKDVELRCDPISGHTALYWYRQSLGQGLEFLIYFQGNSAPDKSGLPSDRFSAERTGGSVSTLTIQRTQQEDSAVYLCASSSTDYGYTFGSGTRLTVV.

This sequence joins TRBV15 and TRBJ1-4, with 9 bases lining up with TRBD1. Trimming cost V 6 bases and J 8 bases; bases outside gene matches: 4. The CDR3 spans 13 residues. Germline CDR1 LNHNV, CDR2 YYDKDF (reference sequence). CDR3: CATRDRGREKLFF. The CDR3 bases are TGTGCCACCAGGGACAGGGGCCGCGAAAAACTGTTTTTT.

The V gene is TRBV30, the J gene TRBJ1-3, with TRBD1 matching 7 bases. The CDR3 contains 14 residues. The germline V gene has CDR1 GTSNPN and CDR2 SVGIG (reference sequence). V lost 4 bases and J lost 1; bases outside the gene matches: 4. The CDR3 region is CAWTRGQSGNTIYF. CDR3 bases: TGTGCCTGGACCAGGGGACAGTCTGGAAACACCATATATTTT.